Listed below are T cell receptor beta chains from one sample, sequenced in a study of T cell changes during pregnancy in multiple sclerosis. Sequencing was performed with immunoSEQ multiplex PCR; in TCRdb, only in-frame clones are kept and a portion is missing. The table shows around 31,000 clones, with about 90% occurring only once. Specimen: CD4+ T cells from peripheral blood mononuclear cells, collected in the first trimester of pregnancy. These receptors all come from a female donor in good health, enrolled as a control in a pregnancy study. Both conserved end residues are part of each CDR3. The D gene is left open where the match is weak. For some rows the clone size is stated as once, few or many, or as a class when expanded; others skip it.

clone size	J gene	V gene	D gene	CDR3 DNA	CDR3 protein
NA	TRBJ1-2	TRBV5-1	TRBD1	TGCGCCAGCAGCTTGGGCGACAGGGGAAATGGCTACACCTTC	CASSLGDRGNGYTF
NA	TRBJ2-1	TRBV6-1	NA	TGTGCCAGCAGTGAAGCGGGCAGAACCTACAATGAGCAGTTCTTC	CASSEAGRTYNEQFF
NA	TRBJ1-3	TRBV23-1	NA	TGCGCCAGCAGTCATCGGGAAGGTACTGGAAACACCATATATTTT	CASSHREGTGNTIYF
NA	TRBJ2-7	TRBV5-1	NA	TGCGCCAGCAGCTTGGTAAGAGGAGTTCACGAGCAGTACTTC	CASSLVRGVHEQYF
NA	TRBJ1-1	TRBV2	NA	TGTGCCAGCAGCCTTGGTGAGGACACTGAAGCTTTCTTT	CASSLGEDTEAFF
once	TRBJ1-6	TRBV6-6	TRBD1	TGTGCCAGCAGTTACGCAGGGGGCGGGTCACCCCTCCACTTT	CASSYAGGGSPLHF
NA	TRBJ1-5	TRBV7-2	TRBD1	TGTGCCAGCAGCCCGAGGGGGGGACAGGTCAATCAGCCCCAGCATTTT	CASSPRGGQVNQPQHF
NA	TRBJ1-6	TRBV4-3	NA	TGCGCCAGCAGCCAAGGGTCTCAGGGGCTTAATTCACCCCTCCACTTT	CASSQGSQGLNSPLHF
NA	TRBJ2-2	TRBV5-1	NA	TGCGCCAGCAGCACGGGACAATACACCGGGGAGCTGTTTTTT	CASSTGQYTGELFF
NA	TRBJ1-2	TRBV5-5	TRBD1	TGTGCCAGCAGCTTGGTGGGCCAGGGGGCGCGAGGCTACACCTTC	CASSLVGQGARGYTF
NA	TRBJ2-3	TRBV7-2	NA	TGTGCCAGCAGCCAACTAGGGTTACGCACAGATACGCAGTATTTT	CASSQLGLRTDTQYF
NA	TRBJ2-5	TRBV7-3	NA	TGTGCCAGCAGCCCCTCCGTGAGGGTTGGTTTAGAGACCCAGTACTTC	CASSPSVRVGLETQYF
NA	TRBJ1-2	TRBV6-5	TRBD1	TGTGCCAGCAGTTACAGGGGGCAAGACTATGGCTACACCTTC	CASSYRGQDYGYTF
once	TRBJ1-6	TRBV5-4	NA	TGTGCCAGCAGGAACGCACAGGGTCCCTATAATTCACCCCTCCACTTT	CASRNAQGPYNSPLHF
NA	TRBJ2-3	TRBV4-3	TRBD2	TGCGCCAGCAGCGCCAGCGGGGTAGCTACAGATACGCAGTATTTT	CASSASGVATDTQYF
NA	TRBJ2-3	TRBV5-4	TRBD2	TGTGCCAGCAGCTTTGGGCCCCATCTAGCGGATGGGACAGATACGCAGTATTTT	CASSFGPHLADGTDTQYF
NA	TRBJ1-5	TRBV19	NA	TGTGCCAGTAGTATAGCTCAAGGGGGTTTTAGCAATCAGCCCCAGCATTTT	CASSIAQGGFSNQPQHF
NA	TRBJ2-2	TRBV10-2	TRBD1	TGCGCCAGCAGGGACAGGGCGCTGGCGAACACCGGGGAGCTGTTTTTT	CASRDRALANTGELFF